This is a list of T cell receptor beta chains from one sample in a study of OX40 agonist ivuxolimab in advanced cancers. Data came from immunoSEQ multiplex PCR; TCRdb stores just in-frame clones and leaves some out. The sample consists of over 55,000 clones, around 82% of them appearing once. The specimen was CD4+ or CD8+ T cells sorted from blood, collected in a trial of the OX40 agonist ivuxolimab. The receptors were sampled from an adult with an advanced solid tumor such as melanoma, head and neck, liver or kidney cancer. Each CDR3 is given with its conserved first and last residue. The D gene is left open where the match is weak. Clone size appears in some rows only: once, few, many, or a class for an expanded clone.

d_call: -; v_call: TRBV30; j_call: TRBJ1-1; clone_size: -; cdr3_nt: TGTGCCTGGAGTGCCCCGAACACTGAAGCTTTCTTT; cdr3_aa: CAWSAPNTEAFF
d_call: TRBD2; v_call: TRBV5-1; j_call: TRBJ2-1; clone_size: -; cdr3_nt: TGCGCCAGCAGCCCAGCCCACGGACTAGCGGGAGGGAACAATGAGCAGTTCTTC; cdr3_aa: CASSPAHGLAGGNNEQFF
d_call: TRBD2; v_call: TRBV27; j_call: TRBJ2-3; clone_size: -; cdr3_nt: TGTGCCAGCAGTTTATCTAGCGGGGGGCCTAGCACAGATACGCAGTATTTT; cdr3_aa: CASSLSSGGPSTDTQYF
d_call: TRBD2; v_call: TRBV9; j_call: TRBJ2-7; clone_size: -; cdr3_nt: TGTGCCAGCAGCGTAGGGGGACTAGCGGGAGAGTTCTACGAGCAGTACTTC; cdr3_aa: CASSVGGLAGEFYEQYF
d_call: -; v_call: TRBV29-1; j_call: TRBJ1-1; clone_size: few; cdr3_nt: TGCAGCGTTGAGGGGTTTGAAGCTTTCTTT; cdr3_aa: CSVEGFEAFF
d_call: -; v_call: TRBV7-2; j_call: TRBJ2-5; clone_size: -; cdr3_nt: TGTGCCAGCAGCTTACAGGGTAGCCAAGAGACCCAGTACTTC; cdr3_aa: CASSLQGSQETQYF
d_call: -; v_call: TRBV9; j_call: TRBJ2-1; clone_size: -; cdr3_nt: TGTGCCAGCAGCCCAAGAGAGGGGGAGACCAATGAGCAGTTCTTC; cdr3_aa: CASSPREGETNEQFF
d_call: TRBD2; v_call: TRBV9; j_call: TRBJ2-2; clone_size: -; cdr3_nt: TGTGCCAGCAGCCCCCAACTAGCGGGGGGGGCGAACACCGGGGAGCTGTTTTTT; cdr3_aa: CASSPQLAGGANTGELFF
d_call: -; v_call: TRBV4-1; j_call: TRBJ1-3; clone_size: -; cdr3_nt: TGCGCCAGCAGCCAAAACTTCGGCCTCACGACGGGAAACACCATATATTTT; cdr3_aa: CASSQNFGLTTGNTIYF
d_call: TRBD1; v_call: TRBV7-8; j_call: TRBJ1-3; clone_size: -; cdr3_nt: TGTGCCAGCAGCTCGACCAAAGACAGGGGGATTCCTGGAAACACCATATATTTT; cdr3_aa: CASSSTKDRGIPGNTIYF
d_call: TRBD1; v_call: TRBV30; j_call: TRBJ2-2; clone_size: -; cdr3_nt: TGTGCCTGGGACAGGGCCGCTTCCGGGGAGCTGTTTTTT; cdr3_aa: CAWDRAASGELFF
d_call: -; v_call: TRBV5-4; j_call: TRBJ2-2; clone_size: -; cdr3_nt: TGTGCCAGCAGCAGACGGAAGGATGGCGGGGAGCTGTTTTTT; cdr3_aa: CASSRRKDGGELFF
d_call: TRBD2; v_call: TRBV6-1; j_call: TRBJ2-1; clone_size: -; cdr3_nt: TGTGCCAGCAGATCGGGACTAGCGGGATACAATGAGCAGTTCTTC; cdr3_aa: CASRSGLAGYNEQFF
d_call: TRBD1; v_call: TRBV7-9; j_call: TRBJ1-1; clone_size: few; cdr3_nt: TGTGCCAGCAGCCCCAGGGGGGGGATGAACACTGAAGCTTTCTTT; cdr3_aa: CASSPRGGMNTEAFF
d_call: TRBD2; v_call: TRBV6-5; j_call: TRBJ2-1; clone_size: -; cdr3_nt: TGTGCCAGCAGACCCGGGACTAGCGGGAACAATGAGCAGTTCTTC; cdr3_aa: CASRPGTSGNNEQFF
d_call: -; v_call: TRBV30; j_call: TRBJ1-2; clone_size: -; cdr3_nt: TGTGCCTGGAGTGTATGGGCGGCGATCCACTATGGCTACACCTTC; cdr3_aa: CAWSVWAAIHYGYTF
d_call: TRBD2; v_call: TRBV4-1; j_call: TRBJ2-3; clone_size: -; cdr3_nt: TGCGCCAGCAGACCGACTAGCGGGGGCGTAGATACGCAGTATTTT; cdr3_aa: CASRPTSGGVDTQYF
d_call: -; v_call: TRBV18; j_call: TRBJ2-3; clone_size: -; cdr3_nt: TGTGCCAGCTCACCACAACACAGGGTAATAGATACGCAGTATTTT; cdr3_aa: CASSPQHRVIDTQYF
d_call: -; v_call: TRBV6-1; j_call: TRBJ1-1; clone_size: -; cdr3_nt: TGTGCCAGCAGGCGCTCTCTACAGGGCCTTAATGAAGCTTTCTTT; cdr3_aa: CASRRSLQGLNEAFF
d_call: TRBD2; v_call: TRBV4-1; j_call: TRBJ2-5; clone_size: -; cdr3_nt: TGCGCCAGCAGCCGTACGACTAGCGGGGGGCAAGAGACCCAGTACTTC; cdr3_aa: CASSRTTSGGQETQYF
d_call: TRBD1; v_call: TRBV4-1; j_call: TRBJ2-3; clone_size: -; cdr3_nt: TGCGCCAGCAGCCCTCGGGACAGAGATCCCACAGATACGCAGTATTTT; cdr3_aa: CASSPRDRDPTDTQYF
d_call: -; v_call: TRBV5-6; j_call: TRBJ2-7; clone_size: -; cdr3_nt: TGTGCCAGCAGCTCTCCGGGACAAGGTGTTTACGAGCAGTACTTC; cdr3_aa: CASSSPGQGVYEQYF
d_call: TRBD1; v_call: TRBV6-5; j_call: TRBJ1-2; clone_size: -; cdr3_nt: TGTGCCAGCCGTTCGACAGGGGGCGCTCATGGCTACACCTTC; cdr3_aa: CASRSTGGAHGYTF
d_call: -; v_call: TRBV9; j_call: TRBJ1-2; clone_size: -; cdr3_nt: TGTGCCAGCAGCCCAGAGGGGGGTAACTATGGCTACACCTTC; cdr3_aa: CASSPEGGNYGYTF
d_call: TRBD1; v_call: TRBV27; j_call: TRBJ1-2; clone_size: -; cdr3_nt: TGTGCCAGCAGTCCCGGGACAGTGGCAGGAGGCTACACCTTC; cdr3_aa: CASSPGTVAGGYTF
d_call: -; v_call: TRBV30; j_call: TRBJ2-3; clone_size: -; cdr3_nt: TGTGCCTGGAGTGTCCCGGGCTTACAAGACAACACAGATACGCAGTATTTT; cdr3_aa: CAWSVPGLQDNTDTQYF
d_call: TRBD1; v_call: TRBV30; j_call: TRBJ1-2; clone_size: -; cdr3_nt: TGTGCCTGGCTGCGGACAGGAGGAGATAACTATGGCTACACCTTC; cdr3_aa: CAWLRTGGDNYGYTF
d_call: TRBD2; v_call: TRBV5-1; j_call: TRBJ2-1; clone_size: -; cdr3_nt: TGCGCCAGCAGCCCAAGCGGGAGAGGTTCCAATGAGCAGTTCTTC; cdr3_aa: CASSPSGRGSNEQFF
d_call: TRBD1; v_call: TRBV19; j_call: TRBJ1-6; clone_size: -; cdr3_nt: TGTGCCAGTACCCCAGGGGGGGGGCGAAAGAATTCACCCCTCCACTTT; cdr3_aa: CASTPGGGRKNSPLHF
d_call: -; v_call: TRBV10-3; j_call: TRBJ2-3; clone_size: -; cdr3_nt: TGTGCCATCAGTGAAGGAAGCGGAAAGGATACGCAGTATTTT; cdr3_aa: CAISEGSGKDTQYF
d_call: TRBD1; v_call: TRBV27; j_call: TRBJ2-1; clone_size: -; cdr3_nt: TGTGCCAGCAGTCAGCCGGGACAGAACTACGGGCAGTTCTTC; cdr3_aa: CASSQPGQNYGQFF
d_call: TRBD1; v_call: TRBV5-1; j_call: TRBJ2-5; clone_size: -; cdr3_nt: TGCGCCAGCAGCTTGGAGGGACAGGGGAAGTCGGAGACCCAGTACTTC; cdr3_aa: CASSLEGQGKSETQYF
d_call: -; v_call: TRBV5-4; j_call: TRBJ1-2; clone_size: -; cdr3_nt: TGTGCCAGCAGCTTGGGCCAGAATCAACCCTATGGCTACACCTTC; cdr3_aa: CASSLGQNQPYGYTF
d_call: -; v_call: TRBV4-1; j_call: TRBJ1-5; clone_size: once; cdr3_nt: TGCGCCAGCAGCCAAGATGCGGGGGCATCGAGCAATCAGCCCCAGCATTTT; cdr3_aa: CASSQDAGASSNQPQHF
d_call: -; v_call: TRBV27; j_call: TRBJ1-5; clone_size: -; cdr3_nt: TGTGCCAGCAGTTACAGGGTTAATAGCAATCAGCCCCAGCATTTT; cdr3_aa: CASSYRVNSNQPQHF
d_call: -; v_call: TRBV27; j_call: TRBJ1-3; clone_size: -; cdr3_nt: TGTGCCAGCAGTTTGCGTGCGGGGGCTGGAAACACCATATATTTT; cdr3_aa: CASSLRAGAGNTIYF
d_call: TRBD2; v_call: TRBV9; j_call: TRBJ2-4; clone_size: -; cdr3_nt: TGTGCCAGTAGCGGGAGGGAAGCCAAAAACATTCAGTACTTC; cdr3_aa: CASSGREAKNIQYF
d_call: -; v_call: TRBV10-1; j_call: TRBJ1-4; clone_size: -; cdr3_nt: TGCGCCAGCAGTGACGGAATTAATGAAAAACTGTTTTTT; cdr3_aa: CASSDGINEKLFF
d_call: -; v_call: TRBV4-1; j_call: TRBJ2-3; clone_size: -; cdr3_nt: TGCGCCAGCAGCCAAGACCCCGCGATCCTAGGACCAGATACGCAGTATTTT; cdr3_aa: CASSQDPAILGPDTQYF
d_call: TRBD1; v_call: TRBV11-3; j_call: TRBJ2-5; clone_size: -; cdr3_nt: TGTGCCAGCAGCGCGGGACAGGGAGAGACCCAGTACTTC; cdr3_aa: CASSAGQGETQYF